This TCR beta chain stems from a study of blood T cell repertoires in COVID-19. In the authors' workflow: How many nucleated cells were present was estimated from reference gene primer amplification. Here immunoSEQ multiplex PCR was the method, and the copy in TCRdb shows in-frame clones only, minus some. V and J calls and clone size are copied from that table; D and trimming were computed from the DNA. The sample yields approximately 300,000 clones, 75% to 95% seen once. This CDR3 contains 14 residues. The ends lost 1 base at V and 6 bases at J; junction bases unmatched: 6. Germline values: CDR1 SGHRS, CDR2 YFSETQ.

Sequencing input: peripheral blood. The chain recombines TRBV5-1 with TRBJ2-7, with 8 bases aligning to TRBD1. The TCR originated in a woman aged 25 to 39 with COVID-19, enrolled during active disease. This chain's CDR3 is CASSLRAGGGEQYF. In nucleotides, the CDR3 is TGCGCCAGCAGCTTGAGGGCAGGGGGCGGCGAGCAGTACTTC.